Listed here are 5 T cell receptor beta chains from one sample, sequenced in a study of shared clonotypes between healthy human individuals. The assay was immunoSEQ multiplex PCR, and TCRdb's table has in-frame clones only and misses some. The profile shows about 2 million clones, 95% of them singletons. Sequencing input: naive CD4+ T cells sorted from blood. Described subset: CD45RA+ positively selected. These receptors were obtained from a man younger than 30 in good health.

Concerning this clone itself: One end of the junction varies from germline; a read error may be responsible. This chain connects TRBV10-1 to TRBJ1-1; perhaps TRBD1 as D (5 bases). In germline, CDR1 is WNHNN, CDR2 SYGVQD (reference sequence). The CDR3 totals 12 residues. CDR3 DNA sequence: TGCGCCAGCAGCCGGGACCGCATGGGCCTAATCTTT. This gives the protein CASSRDRMGLIF.

About this clone: A much larger clone lies one base from this, so it may be a read error. The CDR3 coding sequence is TGTGCCCGGATCGGACAGCCATACAACACCGGGGAGCTGTTTTTT. Its protein product is CARIGQPYNTGELFF. The rearrangement uses TRBV30 and TRBJ2-2; D might be TRBD1 (6 bases). The germline V and J ends were trimmed by 8 bases and 2 bases, with 18 bases remaining between them. This CDR3 contains 15 residues. Germline lookup yields CDR1 GTSNPN and CDR2 SVGIG (reference sequence).

The chain employs TRBV18 and TRBJ1-4; perhaps TRBD1 as D (5 bases). The CDR3 spans 16 residues. The V and J ends lost 0 bases and 6 bases respectively, with 14 bases between them. Germline-derived CDR1 and CDR2 are KGHSH and LQKENI. This CDR3 is CASSPPNTGKDEKLFF. The CDR3 DNA follows: TGTGCCAGCTCACCACCCAACACAGGAAAGGATGAAAAACTGTTTTTT.

CDR3 DNA sequence: TGTGCCAGCAGCTTATGGGGGTTTCGTTCACCCCTCCACTTT. Its translation is CASSLWGFRSPLHF. The rearrangement joins TRBV11-2 to TRBJ1-6, with a tentative D call TRBD1 (5 bases). CDR3 length equals 14 residues. Trimming shortened V by 2 bases and J by 9 bases, and 11 bases separated the two germline ends. Germline values: CDR1 SGHAT, CDR2 FQNNGV.

This chain joins TRBV7-3 and TRBJ2-2; tentative D call: TRBD1 (6 bases). The CDR3 totals 14 residues. The germline V and J ends were trimmed by 5 bases and 1 base, with 8 bases remaining between them. The germline V gene encodes CDR1 SGHTA and CDR2 FQGTGA. The CDR3 sequence is CASSMDRNTGELFF. As DNA, the CDR3 is TGTGCCAGCAGCATGGACAGGAACACCGGGGAGCTGTTTTTT.